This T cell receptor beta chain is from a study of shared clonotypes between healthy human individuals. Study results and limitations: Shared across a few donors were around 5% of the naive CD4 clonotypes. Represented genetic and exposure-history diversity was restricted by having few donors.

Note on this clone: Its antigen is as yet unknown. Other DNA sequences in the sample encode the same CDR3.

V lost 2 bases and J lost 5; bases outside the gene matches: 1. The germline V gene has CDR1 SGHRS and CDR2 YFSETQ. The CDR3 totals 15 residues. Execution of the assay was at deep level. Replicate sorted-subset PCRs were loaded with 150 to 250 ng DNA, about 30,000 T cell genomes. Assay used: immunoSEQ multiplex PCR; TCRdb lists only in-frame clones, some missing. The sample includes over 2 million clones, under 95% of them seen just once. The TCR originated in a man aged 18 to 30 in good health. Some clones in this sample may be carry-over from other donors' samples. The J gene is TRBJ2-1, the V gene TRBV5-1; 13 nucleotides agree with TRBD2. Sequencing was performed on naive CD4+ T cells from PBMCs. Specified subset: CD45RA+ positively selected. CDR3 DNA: TGCGCCAGCAGCTTCGGACTAGCGGGGGACAATGAGCAGTTCTTC. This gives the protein CASSFGLAGDNEQFF. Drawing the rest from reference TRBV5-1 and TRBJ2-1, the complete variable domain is KAGVTQTPRYLIKTRGQQVTLSCSPISGHRSVSWYQQTPGQGLQFLFEYFSETQRNKGNFPGRFSGRQFSNSRSEMNVSTLELGDSALYLCASSFGLAGDNEQFFGPGTRLTVL.